This record concerns one TCR beta chain sequence. Its cognate antigen is unknown. This entry is derived from a study of a mutant IDH1 vaccine in newly diagnosed glioma. Study at large: Radiotherapy alone preceded vaccination by 4-6 weeks; alternatively, vaccination started with temozolomide cycles. Before enrollment, the patients had been treated with radiotherapy alone, temozolomide alone, or both together. Most of them had received both.

Losses at the gene ends were 5 bases for V and 10 bases for J; bases not matched to a gene: 10. The CDR3 consists of 16 residues. CDR1 is MNHEY, CDR2 SMNVEV, per germline (reference sequence). Here immunoSEQ multiplex PCR was the method, and the copy in TCRdb shows in-frame clones only, minus some. The sample consists of around 40,000 clones, around 87% of them appearing once. Time point denoted: week 35, safety follow-up. All doses held 300 ug of mutant IDH1 20-mer peptide, with topical imiquimod. Study-wide points: Across multiple MHC alleles, approximately 93% of patients had vaccine-induced responses.

The sample consisted of PBMCs, taken from a glioma patient whose treatment included an IDH1 peptide vaccine. This chain uses TRBV27 with TRBJ2-1, with TRBD2 matching 14 bases. The TCR comes from a man aged 35 to 55 with glioma. CDR3 coding DNA: TGTGCCAGCAGTCCTATAGGACTAGCGGGGGGCCCAGAGCAGTTCTTC. This sequence encodes CASSPIGLAGGPEQFF.